The source of this TCR beta chain is a study of PD-L1 blockade in urothelial cancer. Findings and limits, study-wide: In blood at 3 weeks, tumor-associated clones expanded more among patients with durable benefit.

Individual patients had between 1 and 8 samples, taken pretreatment and on-treatment. From germline, CDR1 is SGHTA and CDR2 FQGNSA. Losses at the gene ends were 0 bases for V and 5 bases for J; bases not matched to a gene: 4. The CDR3 consists of 15 residues. Each PCR contained spiked-in synthetic TCR analog templates. Method: immunoSEQ multiplex PCR; TCRdb's copy keeps in-frame clones and lacks some. The sample carries fewer than 45,000 clones, about 86% recorded once. A remark on this clone: Its antigen remains unidentified.

Sample: PBMCs, taken around atezolizumab (anti-PD-L1) treatment. The receptor was isolated from a man in his fifties or sixties with urothelial cancer. The chain joins TRBV7-2 to TRBJ2-7, with 10 bases matching TRBD1. This CDR3 is CASSLAGQGFDEQYF. CDR3 coding DNA: TGTGCCAGCAGCTTAGCGGGACAGGGGTTCGACGAGCAGTACTTC.